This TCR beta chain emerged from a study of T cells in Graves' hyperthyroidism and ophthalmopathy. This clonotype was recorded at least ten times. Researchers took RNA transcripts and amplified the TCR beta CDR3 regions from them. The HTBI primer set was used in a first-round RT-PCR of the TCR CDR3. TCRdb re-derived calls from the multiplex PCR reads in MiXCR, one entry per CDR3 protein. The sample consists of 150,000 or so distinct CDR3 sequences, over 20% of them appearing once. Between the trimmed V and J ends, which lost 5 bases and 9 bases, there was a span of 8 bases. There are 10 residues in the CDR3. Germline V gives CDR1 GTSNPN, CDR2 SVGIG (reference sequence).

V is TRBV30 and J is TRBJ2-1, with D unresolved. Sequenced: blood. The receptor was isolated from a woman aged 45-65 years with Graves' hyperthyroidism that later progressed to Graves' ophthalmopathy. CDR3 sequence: CAWGDREQFF. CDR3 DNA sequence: TGTGCCTGGGGAGACCGTGAGCAGTTCTTC.